Detailed here is one T cell receptor (beta chain). The antigen remains undetermined. This record comes from a study of cytomegalovirus exposure and HLA in healthy donors. General study results and limits: Rare TCR sequences predominated, though certain public TCRs were found in many donors. Analysis was carried out at a later point, and it linked a missense DCLRE1C variant to TCR beta V- and J-gene trimming.

The CDR3 is 16 residues long. Germline-derived CDR1 and CDR2 are SGHRS and YFSETQ. Trimming removed 0 bases from V and 9 bases from J; junction bases left unmatched: 9. Amplification used 60 Vbeta primers and 13 Jbeta primers. Only in-frame clones appear in the TCRdb table, and some are missing; sequencing was by immunoSEQ multiplex PCR. The sample shows some 130,000 clones, roughly 80% of them seen only once. The chain employs TRBV5-1 and TRBJ1-6, with 7 bases aligning to TRBD1. Sequencing was carried out using PBMCs. The receptor was isolated from a man aged 40-49 years in good health and CMV-seronegative. The CDR3 DNA reads as TGCGCCAGCAGCTTGGCCGGACAGGCTGGAGGTTCACCCCTCCACTTT. Translated: CASSLAGQAGGSPLHF.